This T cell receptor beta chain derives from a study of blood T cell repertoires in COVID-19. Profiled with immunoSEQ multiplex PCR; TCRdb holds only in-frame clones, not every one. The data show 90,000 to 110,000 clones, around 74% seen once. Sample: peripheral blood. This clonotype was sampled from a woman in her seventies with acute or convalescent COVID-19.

CDR3 bases: TGTGCCAGCAGCCCTGGGGGGGCCCTCCCCTACGAGCAGTACTTC. Amino acid sequence: CASSPGGALPYEQYF. V gene TRBV9 combines with J gene TRBJ2-7; perhaps TRBD2 as D (7 bases). Germline V lookup: CDR1 SGDLS, CDR2 YYNGEE. V lost 4 bases, J lost 2 bases, and 16 bases lay in between. The CDR3 has 15 residues. Full variable domain (remainder filled in from reference TRBV9 and TRBJ2-7): DSGVTQTPKHLITATGQRVTLRCSPRSGDLSVYWYQQSLDQGLQFLIQYYNGEERAKGNILERFSAQQFPDLHSELNLSSLELGDSALYFCASSPGGALPYEQYFGPGTRLTVT.